Below, 25 T cell receptor beta chains from the same sample are listed, as sequenced in a study of T cell clonotyping in hematopoietic cell transplantation. Only in-frame clones appear in the TCRdb table, and some are missing; sequencing was by immunoSEQ multiplex PCR. This sample carries roughly 27,000 clones, 65% to 90% of them seen once, and the ten largest clones take 24%. As for time point: recipient sample about 28 days before transplant, after cytoreduction. The sequencing used peripheral blood mononuclear cells, collected before stem cell transplant. Receptors originate from a woman aged 60 to 75 with acute myeloid leukemia. Some clones in this sample may be carry-over from other donors' samples.

This sequence joins TRBV5-1 and TRBJ2-1; D is unresolved. There are 13 residues in the CDR3. Between the trimmed V and J ends, which lost 2 bases and 1 base, there was a span of 4 bases. Germline V gene sequence: CDR1 SGHRS, CDR2 YFSETQ. The CDR3 bases are TGCGCCAGCAGCTTAGCATCCTACAATGAGCAGTTCTTC. It encodes CASSLASYNEQFF.

The chain couples TRBV19 to TRBJ1-2, with 11 bases aligning to TRBD1. J gave up 3 bases and V 7 bases, and 13 bases lay outside the gene matches. This CDR3 region has 17 residues. CDR1 is LNHDA and CDR2 is SQIVND in the germline V gene (reference sequence). The CDR3, as DNA: TGTGCCAGTACCTTTTGGACAGGGGGCGCGGAATACTATGGCTACACCTTC. Translating gives CASTFWTGGAEYYGYTF.

This sequence joins TRBV27 and TRBJ2-3, with TRBD2 matching 11 bases. CDR1 is MNHEY and CDR2 is SMNVEV in the germline V gene (reference sequence). The CDR3 consists of 14 residues. V lost 5 bases and J lost 6; bases outside the gene matches: 4. For the CDR3, the DNA is TGTGCCAGCAGTCTGATAGCGGGAGGGGATACGCAGTATTTT. Amino acids: CASSLIAGGDTQYF.

The genes are TRBV6-6 and TRBJ1-1, with D unresolved. Germline CDR1 MNHNY, CDR2 SVGAGI (reference sequence). V was pared by 5 bases and J by 6 bases, with 16 bases between. The CDR3 spans 14 residues. The DNA for the CDR3 is TGTGCCAGCAGTCCTCCGACTAGTAGCCCTGAAGCTTTCTTT. It translates to CASSPPTSSPEAFF.

V is TRBV7-6 and J is TRBJ2-5; a possible D gene is TRBD2 (5 bases). CDR1 is SGHVS, CDR2 FNYEAQ, per germline. There are 13 residues in the CDR3. V lost 2 bases, J lost 3 bases, and 7 bases lay in between. CDR3 DNA sequence: TGTGCCAGCAGCTTACCTAGCAAAGAGACCCAGTACTTC. It is translated as CASSLPSKETQYF.

This chain connects TRBV28 to TRBJ1-5; possibly TRBD1 for D (5 bases). The CDR3 has 16 amino acids. V shed 5 bases and J shed 6 bases, with 20 bases lying between them. Per germline, CDR1 MDHEN and CDR2 SYDVKM. The CDR3 loop is CASSTPGRGGSQPQHF. The CDR3 region has the DNA TGTGCCAGCAGTACCCCAGGGAGGGGTGGGAGTCAGCCCCAGCATTTT.

The chain uses TRBV7-8 and TRBJ1-5; D gene ambiguous. This CDR3 is 13 amino acids long. V dropped 2 bases and J dropped 9 bases, with 11 bases sitting between them. The V gene's germline CDR1 is SGHVS and CDR2 FQNEAQ. CDR3 sequence reads: CASSLSGVRPQHF. In DNA, the CDR3 is TGTGCCAGCAGCTTATCTGGGGTGAGGCCCCAGCATTTT.

This chain connects TRBV4-1 to TRBJ2-3, with D possibly matching TRBD2 (7 bases). Trimming stripped 1 base from V and 4 bases from J, with 9 bases between. The CDR3 is 14 amino acids. CDR1 MGHRA and CDR2 YSYEKL come from the germline V gene. This chain's CDR3 is CASSQGGGADTQYF. In DNA form, the CDR3 reads TGCGCCAGCAGCCAAGGAGGGGGGGCAGATACGCAGTATTTT.

This sequence joins TRBV19 and TRBJ2-7; the match to TRBD2 covers 7 bases. V gave up 6 bases and J gave up 6 bases; unmatched junction bases: 11. This CDR3 contains 14 residues. The V gene's germline CDR1 is LNHDA and CDR2 SQIVND (reference sequence). CDR3: CASRERDRLGEQYF. The CDR3 coding sequence is TGTGCCAGTAGAGAGCGGGACCGCCTAGGCGAGCAGTACTTC.

The chain couples TRBV27 to TRBJ2-2; D is perhaps TRBD1 (5 bases). Germline assignment: CDR1 MNHEY and CDR2 SMNVEV (reference sequence). V was trimmed by 6 bases and J by 0 bases, leaving 11 bases between them. The CDR3 length is 15 residues. In DNA form, the CDR3 reads TGTGCCAGCAGATTCCTCAGGGCGAACACCGGGGAGCTGTTTTTT. This encodes CASRFLRANTGELFF.

In its sample, this clone is medium-sized (0.01 to 0.1%). The rearrangement joins TRBV16 to TRBJ2-7; D might be TRBD1 (6 bases). CDR1 is KGHSY, CDR2 FQNENV, per germline. The V gene lost 4 bases and the J gene lost 2 bases, with 12 bases spanning the gap. This CDR3 spans 14 amino acids. The CDR3 region has the DNA TGTGCCAGCAGCCTATACAGGGTAGCCTACGAGCAGTACTTC. Translation gives CASSLYRVAYEQYF.

V gene TRBV25-1 combines with J gene TRBJ2-7; D call uncertain. CDR3 size: 13 residues. The V gene's germline CDR1 is MGHDK and CDR2 SYGVNS. The germline V and J ends were trimmed by 3 bases and 1 base, with 7 bases remaining between them. CDR3 amino acids: CASSEAGSYEQYF. The CDR3 region has the DNA TGTGCCAGCAGTGAGGCAGGTTCCTACGAGCAGTACTTC.

The V call is TRBV4-1, the J call TRBJ1-1; weak D call: TRBD1 (5 bases). CDR3 length: 15 residues. CDR1 and CDR2 (germline): MGHRA, YSYEKL. V was pared by 1 base and J by 1 base, with 10 bases between. For the CDR3, the DNA is TGCGCCAGCAGCCAAGCCGGGGGGAAGAACACTGAAGCTTTCTTT. It translates to CASSQAGGKNTEAFF.

The rearrangement links TRBV7-8 to TRBJ1-1; the D gene is possibly TRBD1 (5 bases). V dropped 5 bases and J dropped 10 bases, with 17 bases sitting between them. CDR1 and CDR2 (germline): SGHVS, FQNEAQ. The CDR3 sequence is 13 residues long. CDR3 bases: TGTGCCAGCAGCCCACGGGTGGTGGGGGGAGCTTTCTTT. Amino acid sequence: CASSPRVVGGAFF.

The chain joins TRBV6-1 to TRBJ2-2; 7 nucleotides align to TRBD1. Germline V gene sequence: CDR1 MNHNS, CDR2 SASEGT. This CDR3 comprises 15 residues. J was trimmed by 2 bases and V by 4 bases; bases with no gene match: 4. The DNA for the CDR3 is TGTGCCAGCAGTGCGGGACAGACAAACACCGGGGAGCTGTTTTTT. Residues: CASSAGQTNTGELFF.

The CDR3 here is CASSYLETGELFF. The CDR3 coding sequence is TGTGCCAGCAGTTATTTGGAGACCGGGGAGCTGTTTTTT. The J gene is TRBJ2-2, the V gene TRBV6-1, with D unresolved. The CDR3 runs to 13 residues. Trimming shortened V by 5 bases and J by 5 bases, and 9 bases separated the two germline ends. The germline V gene has CDR1 MNHNS and CDR2 SASEGT.

J is TRBJ2-3 and V is TRBV9; the D gene could be TRBD1 or TRBD2 (5 bases each). The CDR3 length is 15 residues. Trimming stripped 0 bases from V and 2 bases from J, with 10 bases between. Germline assignment: CDR1 SGDLS and CDR2 YYNGEE. CDR3 DNA sequence: TGTGCCAGCAGCGTAGGTCGGGGCAACACAGATACGCAGTATTTT. Translating gives CASSVGRGNTDTQYF.

The chain carries TRBV12-5 and TRBJ2-7; D assignment may be TRBD1 or TRBD2 (5 bases each). This CDR3 has 11 residues. CDR1 LGHNT and CDR2 FRNRAP come from the germline V gene. With 4 bases removed from V and 9 bases from J, the gap between germline ends came to 10 bases. CDR3 sequence reads: CASGWGTGQYF. CDR3 sequence (DNA): TGTGCTAGTGGTTGGGGGACGGGGCAGTACTTC.

The chain has TRBV4-3 and TRBJ2-1; D ambiguous. V was trimmed by 4 bases and J by 3 bases, leaving 10 bases between them. CDR3 length equals 14 residues. CDR1 and CDR2 from the germline V gene are LGHNA and YSLEER. The CDR3 DNA is TGCGCCAGCAGCCCCGAGCCGTACTACAATGAGCAGTTCTTC. It specifies CASSPEPYYNEQFF.

This sequence joins TRBV7-2 and TRBJ1-1; D gene uncertain. CDR1 SGHTA and CDR2 FQGNSA come from the germline V gene. Trimming pared 3 bases from V and 4 bases from J, leaving 9 bases between. The CDR3 covers 13 residues. CDR3 loop: CASSFRASTEAFF. In DNA, the CDR3 is TGTGCCAGCAGCTTTAGGGCAAGCACTGAAGCTTTCTTT. Together with reference TRBV7-2 and TRBJ1-1, the CDR3 gives the full variable domain: GAGVSQSPSNKVTEKGKDVELRCDPISGHTALYWYRQSLGQGLEFLIYFQGNSAPDKSGLPSDRFSAERTGGSVSTLTIQRTQQEDSAVYLCASSFRASTEAFFGQGTRLTVV.

This chain joins TRBV7-9 and TRBJ1-1; D uncertain. Germline V gene data show CDR1 as SEHNR and CDR2 as FQNEAQ (reference sequence). Deletions cut 3 bases from V and 0 bases from J, with 5 bases between. CDR3 length: 13 residues. The CDR3 reads CASSFQLNTEAFF. DNA of the CDR3: TGTGCCAGCAGCTTTCAATTGAACACTGAAGCTTTCTTT.

The V and J genes are TRBV6-5 and TRBJ2-5, with 9 nucleotides matching TRBD1. Germline V lookup: CDR1 MNHEY, CDR2 SVGAGI. The CDR3 covers 14 residues. The V segment lost 6 bases and the J segment 5 bases; nucleotides outside the gene matches: 7. The CDR3 protein is CASSYTGGRETQYF. The CDR3 bases are TGTGCCAGCAGCTACACAGGGGGCAGGGAGACCCAGTACTTC.

This clone appeared once. The chain links TRBV5-1 to TRBJ2-1; 8 positions match TRBD2. CDR1 is SGHRS and CDR2 is YFSETQ in the germline V gene. The CDR3 extends over 16 amino acids. The ends lost 0 bases at V and 4 bases at J; junction bases unmatched: 6. CDR3: CASSLDLAGAYNEQFF. The CDR3 DNA reads TGCGCCAGCAGCTTGGATCTAGCGGGTGCGTACAATGAGCAGTTCTTC. The entire variable domain, with the rest obtained from reference TRBV5-1 and TRBJ2-1, is as follows: KAGVTQTPRYLIKTRGQQVTLSCSPISGHRSVSWYQQTPGQGLQFLFEYFSETQRNKGNFPGRFSGRQFSNSRSEMNVSTLELGDSALYLCASSLDLAGAYNEQFFGPGTRLTVL.

This clone was observed a single time. V and J are TRBV11-2 and TRBJ1-3; D is unclear. Per germline, CDR1 SGHAT and CDR2 FQNNGV. Trimming cost V 2 bases and J 4 bases, with 9 bases left between them. CDR3 length: 14 amino acids. The CDR3 DNA is TGTGCCAGCAGCTTACGAGGATGGGGAAACACCATATATTTT. This sequence encodes CASSLRGWGNTIYF.

The chain links TRBV28 to TRBJ2-7, with 7 bases aligning to TRBD1. This CDR3 contains 12 residues. Germline V gives CDR1 MDHEN, CDR2 SYDVKM. Germline trimming cut 3 bases from V and 5 bases from J; bases unmatched to any gene: 1. In nucleotides, the CDR3 is TGTGCCAGCAGTTTCAGGGGGAACGAGCAGTACTTC. It is translated as CASSFRGNEQYF. Full variable domain (remainder filled in from reference TRBV28 and TRBJ2-7): DVKVTQSSRYLVKRTGEKVFLECVQDMDHENMFWYRQDPGLGLRLIYFSYDVKMKEKGDIPEGYSVSREKKERFSLILESASTNQTSMYLCASSFRGNEQYFGPGTRLTVT.